This T cell receptor (beta chain) emerged from a study of T cell changes during pregnancy in multiple sclerosis (dated by TCRdb to between 2018 and 2021). Looking at the study overall: The study examined how the T cell repertoire changed over the course of pregnancy in women with multiple sclerosis.

The CDR3 covers 16 residues, taking in both the cysteine and the phenylalanine. Only the CDR3 DNA stays, 48 bases, in frame from base 1. CDR1 and CDR2, looked up from the germline V gene, are ENHRY and SYGVKD. V and J are trimmed by 0 bases and 9 bases, and the gene matches miss 4 bases of the junction. This clone was picked up one time. There is no known antigen for this receptor. Per-nucleotide qualities are absent, and no much larger clonotype sits a single base away. The library was generated by the immunoSEQ multiplex PCR assay. TCRdb took over this immuneACCESS table, retaining in-frame rearrangements with V and J assigned. Such tables are incomplete; in checked studies, under half of the missing clones stem from an unresolved V gene, and the remainder is unexplained. This sample gives over 10,000 clones in total; about 86% of them show up just once. Roughly 15% of the sample belongs to the ten largest clones.

Sequenced here: CD8+ T cells from peripheral blood mononuclear cells, sampled in the second trimester of pregnancy. The receptor comes from a female donor in good health, enrolled as a control in a pregnancy study. The chain is made from TRBV10-3 and TRBJ2-1; a stretch of 14 junction bases matches TRBD2. In nucleotides, the sequence is TGTGCCATCAGTGAGTCGGGACTAGCGGGAGTGGGTGAGCAGTTCTTC. Protein translation: CAISESGLAGVGEQFF.